This TCR beta chain was observed in a study of tumor-infiltrating lymphocytes in localized non-small cell lung cancer. The study, taken as a whole, reports: Different pieces of the same tissue went to different assays, confounding technical variation with intratumor heterogeneity.

Germline V gene lookup returns CDR1 SGDLS and CDR2 YYNGEE. The CDR3 is 15 residues long. The V gene end was trimmed by 4 bases and the J gene end by 5 bases; junction bases not matched to a gene: 6. Libraries were prepared by immunoSEQ multiplex PCR; TCRdb keeps only in-frame clonotypes and omits some of them. The sample consists of 7,000 to 9,500 clones, almost 80% of them appearing once. In its sample, this clone was seen once. Its antigen remains unknown. The clonotype originates from a human donor with non-small cell lung cancer. The gene calls are TRBV9 and TRBJ2-7; 13 bases fit TRBD2. The sequenced sample consisted of uninvolved lung tissue not adjacent to the tumor. The CDR3, as DNA: TGTGCCAGCAGCTCTCCCGGGACTAGCGGGGACGAGCAGTACTTC. Protein sequence: CASSSPGTSGDEQYF.